These T cell receptor beta chains were read from a single sample in a study of T cell responses to AZD1222 COVID-19 vaccine. Sequencing used immunoSEQ multiplex PCR; TCRdb keeps in-frame clones, though not all of them. This table has about 90,000 clones, approximately 88% appearing once. The sequencing used peripheral blood, collected 28 days after the second AZD1222 dose. The receptors derive from an adult who received the AZD1222 COVID-19 vaccine. The CDR3 runs from the conserved cysteine through the conserved F or W. A D gene is named only where the DNA matches it firmly. Clone sizes are given selectively: once, few, many, or a class where the clone is expanded.

cdr3_aa cdr3_nt d_call j_call clone_size v_call
CASSIDRGEAFF TGTGCCAGCAGCATCGACAGGGGTGAAGCTTTCTTT TRBD1 TRBJ1-1 . TRBV9
CASSPKGGLATITGELFF TGTGCCAGCAGCCCGAAGGGGGGACTAGCTACTATAACCGGGGAGCTGTTTTTT TRBD2 TRBJ2-2 . TRBV7-2
CASSLGSDYEQYF TGTGCCAGCAGCTTGGGGTCTGACTACGAGCAGTACTTC . TRBJ2-7 once TRBV5-4
CASSPPGAGNTGELFF TGTGCCAGCAGTCCTCCCGGCGCGGGGAACACCGGGGAGCTGTTTTTT . TRBJ2-2 . TRBV7-3
CASSYSRGTHQETQYF TGTGCCAGCAGTTACTCGCGGGGGACTCATCAAGAGACCCAGTACTTC TRBD2 TRBJ2-5 . TRBV6-2/TRBV6-3
CSGTGEGEKLFF TGCAGCGGAACAGGGGAGGGAGAAAAACTGTTTTTT TRBD1 TRBJ1-4 few TRBV29-1
CASSEQGRSRTEAFF TGTGCCAGTAGTGAACAGGGTAGAAGTCGCACTGAAGCTTTCTTT . TRBJ1-1 . TRBV19
CAWSWNEKLFF TGTGCCTGGAGTTGGAATGAAAAACTGTTTTTT . TRBJ1-4 . TRBV30
CASSRTGENEKLFF TGTGCCAGCAGCCGGACAGGAGAGAATGAAAAACTGTTTTTT TRBD1 TRBJ1-4 . TRBV6-2/TRBV6-3
CASSSGPYEQYF TGTGCCAGCAGTTCGGGCCCCTACGAGCAGTACTTC . TRBJ2-7 . TRBV2
CASSYRGGDSNQPQHF TGTGCCAGCAGCTATAGAGGCGGGGACAGTAATCAGCCCCAGCATTTT TRBD1 TRBJ1-5 once TRBV6-6
CASSLGDRGWTNEKLFF TGTGCCAGCAGCTTAGGGGACAGGGGTTGGACTAATGAAAAACTGTTTTTT TRBD1 TRBJ1-4 once TRBV5-4
CASSQDSSSGRSDTQYF TGTGCCAGCAGCCAAGATAGTAGTAGCGGGAGATCAGATACGCAGTATTTT TRBD2 TRBJ2-3 . TRBV3-1/TRBV3-2
CASTVLVGEKLFF TGTGCCAGCACAGTGTTGGTAGGTGAAAAACTGTTTTTT . TRBJ1-4 . TRBV28
CASSVSRAYNEQFF TGTGCCAGCAGCGTATCCAGGGCCTACAATGAGCAGTTCTTC . TRBJ2-1 . TRBV9
CASSSGRVSPLHF TGTGCCAGCAGCTCCGGACGGGTCTCACCCCTCCACTTT . TRBJ1-6 . TRBV7-2
CASQSGGAPYEQYF TGTGCCAGCCAGAGCGGGGGCGCCCCCTACGAGCAGTACTTC TRBD2 TRBJ2-7 . TRBV18
CASSPPGTSQETQYF TGTGCCAGCAGCCCGCCTGGGACTAGCCAAGAGACCCAGTACTTC TRBD2 TRBJ2-5 . TRBV5-6
CAISALGQGGVSRSSYNEQFF TGTGCCATCAGTGCCCTCGGACAGGGAGGTGTTAGCAGGAGCTCCTACAATGAGCAGTTCTTC TRBD1 TRBJ2-1 once TRBV10-3
CASSLTRQGLAEAFF TGTGCCAGCAGCTTAACGCGACAGGGCTTAGCTGAAGCTTTCTTT TRBD1 TRBJ1-1 . TRBV11-1
CATSDPYRDTKGNEQFF TGTGCCACCAGTGATCCTTACCGGGACACTAAAGGGAATGAGCAGTTCTTC . TRBJ2-1 . TRBV24-1
CASSGVRQETQYF TGTGCCAGCAGCGGGGTTCGGCAAGAGACCCAGTACTTC . TRBJ2-5 . TRBV6-5
CASSLANYGYTF TGTGCCAGCAGCCTTGCTAACTATGGCTACACCTTC . TRBJ1-2 . TRBV6-2/TRBV6-3
CASSPGGEGEKLFF TGCGCCAGCAGTCCCGGAGGGGAGGGGGAAAAACTGTTTTTT . TRBJ1-4 medium-sized TRBV5-1
CASSLGQGVEKLFF TGTGCCAGTAGTTTGGGACAGGGGGTTGAAAAACTGTTTTTT TRBD1 TRBJ1-4 . TRBV19
CASSIIRSNQPQHF TGTGCCAGTAGTATAATACGTAGCAATCAGCCCCAGCATTTT . TRBJ1-5 . TRBV19
CASSVDPSYGEPQHF TGTGCCAGCAGCGTAGATCCGTCCTACGGGGAACCCCAGCATTTT . TRBJ1-5 . TRBV9
CASSQDLAGEKLFF TGTGCCAGCAGCCAAGATTTAGCCGGAGAAAAACTGTTTTTT . TRBJ1-4 . TRBV3-1/TRBV3-2
CASSGRGLGNTIYF TGCGCCAGCAGCGGGAGGGGACTTGGGAACACCATATATTTT . TRBJ1-3 . TRBV4-1
CASSLVWTHDSKAFF TGTGCCAGCAGCTTGGTTTGGACACATGATAGTAAAGCTTTCTTT . TRBJ1-1 . TRBV5-6
CASCGGGVETQYF TGTGCCAGCTGCGGGGGGGGCGTCGAGACCCAGTACTTC TRBD2 TRBJ2-5 . TRBV13
CASSEVAGGETQYF TGTGCCAGCAGTGAAGTAGCGGGAGGGGAGACCCAGTACTTC TRBD2 TRBJ2-5 . TRBV6-1
CASSLSRRLWRGYNEQFF TGTGCCAGCAGTTTATCCCGGAGGCTGTGGAGGGGCTACAATGAGCAGTTCTTC . TRBJ2-1 . TRBV28
CASSYLMRTPSPLHF TGTGCCAGCAGTTACCTTATGAGGACGCCTTCACCCCTCCACTTT . TRBJ1-6 once TRBV6-5
CASSRSGTGVDGELFF TGTGCCAGCAGTCGATCCGGGACAGGGGTTGACGGGGAGCTGTTTTTT TRBD1 TRBJ2-2 . TRBV28
CSVRSGTEGDTIYF TGCAGCGTTCGCTCCGGGACAGAAGGGGACACCATATATTTT TRBD1 TRBJ1-3 . TRBV29-1
CASSLDVEKLFF TGTGCCAGCAGCTTAGACGTTGAAAAACTGTTTTTT . TRBJ1-4 . TRBV7-9
CASSQDSGNQPQHF TGCGCCAGCAGCCAAGATTCTGGCAATCAGCCCCAGCATTTT . TRBJ1-5 . TRBV4-3
CASRGGSGREWDEQFF TGTGCCAGCAGAGGGGGTAGCGGGAGGGAATGGGATGAGCAGTTCTTC TRBD2 TRBJ2-1 . TRBV7-9
CASSPGEGNTEAFF TGCGCCAGCAGTCCCGGCGAAGGTAACACTGAAGCTTTCTTT . TRBJ1-1 . TRBV5-1
CASSPPGRNNSPLHF TGCGCCAGCAGCCCGCCGGGACGGAATAATTCACCCCTCCACTTT . TRBJ1-6 . TRBV5-1
CASSLESHTEAFF TGTGCCAGCAGCTTAGAATCCCATACTGAAGCTTTCTTT . TRBJ1-1 . TRBV7-9
CASSFSQGSIQFF TGTGCCAGCAGCTTTAGCCAGGGAAGTATCCAGTTCTTC . TRBJ2-1 . TRBV5-6
CASSIGTGGGDTQYF TGTGCCAGTAGTATAGGGACAGGGGGAGGAGATACGCAGTATTTT TRBD1 TRBJ2-3 . TRBV19
CASSGGTVGRSSYNSPLHF TGTGCCAGCAGTGGAGGGACAGTGGGAAGGAGCTCCTATAATTCACCCCTCCACTTT TRBD1 TRBJ1-6 . TRBV6-1
CASSLRPGNYGYTF TGTGCCAGCAGCTTAAGGCCAGGGAACTATGGCTACACCTTC . TRBJ1-2 . TRBV7-6
CASSDRVSPLHF TGCGCCAGCAGCGACAGGGTTTCACCCCTCCACTTT TRBD1 TRBJ1-6 once TRBV5-1
CASSYNGYSNQPQHF TGTGCCAGCAGTTACAACGGATATAGCAATCAGCCCCAGCATTTT . TRBJ1-5 . TRBV6-5
CATSHPGALAGGTGQETQYF TGCGCCACCAGCCACCCGGGGGCCCTAGCGGGAGGGACGGGACAAGAGACCCAGTACTTC TRBD2 TRBJ2-5 . TRBV4-1
CASSHPNEGSGQETQYF TGTGCCAGCAGCCACCCCAATGAGGGTAGCGGGCAAGAGACCCAGTACTTC TRBD2 TRBJ2-5 . TRBV3-1/TRBV3-2
CASSQDRDGITQYF TGTGCCAGCAGCCAAGATAGGGACGGGATAACGCAGTATTTT . TRBJ2-3 . TRBV4-2
CASSFGRGQNSPLHF TGTGCCAGCAGCTTCGGCAGGGGGCAGAATTCACCCCTCCACTTT TRBD1 TRBJ1-6 . TRBV5-4
CASVGSPGYEQYF TGTGCCAGCGTTGGGAGCCCTGGCTACGAGCAGTACTTC . TRBJ2-7 . TRBV6-5
CASSPSRAGRGYGYTF TGCGCCAGCAGCCCATCAAGGGCAGGCAGGGGATATGGCTACACCTTC . TRBJ1-2 . TRBV5-1
CASSLFSGRLYGYTF TGTGCCAGCAGTTTATTCTCCGGACGGCTGTATGGCTACACCTTC . TRBJ1-2 . TRBV28
CASSILEYQPQHF TGTGCCAGTAGTATTTTGGAGTACCAGCCCCAGCATTTT . TRBJ1-5 . TRBV19
CASNQRESTGELFF TGTGCCAGCAACCAGCGGGAGAGCACCGGGGAGCTGTTTTTT TRBD2 TRBJ2-2 . TRBV3-1/TRBV3-2
CASSLDRGGQPQHF TGTGCCAGCTCACTTGACAGAGGCGGTCAGCCCCAGCATTTT . TRBJ1-5 . TRBV18
CAILLTSTDTQYF TGTGCCATCCTCCTGACTAGCACAGATACGCAGTATTTT . TRBJ2-3 once TRBV7-9
CAWSNQGSYNSPLHF TGTGCCTGGAGTAATCAGGGCTCCTATAATTCACCCCTCCACTTT . TRBJ1-6 . TRBV30